This TCR beta chain was identified in a study of human CD8 memory T cell subsets. UMI-labeled 5' RACE generated the TCR beta libraries. From the 5' RACE reads, TCRdb lists one entry per CDR3 protein and no DNA. Here the sample table reports roughly 10,000 distinct CDR3 sequences. There are 16 residues in the CDR3. Germline V lookup: CDR1 SQVTM, CDR2 ANQGSEA. Judged by frequency, this clonotype is medium-sized. Buffy coats of healthy donors provided the PBMC used. The V call is TRBV29-1, the J call TRBJ2-7; TCRdb's D call of TRBD2 is untestable without DNA. Input material: CD8+ T cells from PBMCs. The origin of this receptor is a human donor in good health. The chain's CDR3 is CSAFGLAGRSSYEQYF.